This is a list of T cell receptor beta chains from one sample in a study of T cells in localized non-small cell lung cancer. Using immunoSEQ multiplex PCR, the repertoire was profiled, and TCRdb retains in-frame clones only, with some absent. The data show around 79,000 clones, around 80% seen once. Sequenced material: PBMCs, taken before any cancer treatment. Receptor source: a man aged 35 to 70 with stage II squamous cell lung carcinoma. Both conserved end residues are part of each CDR3. D genes are given only for firm matches. The size field is filled for only some rows; it gives once, few, many or a size class.

J gene,clone size,D gene,V gene,CDR3 DNA,CDR3 protein
TRBJ2-1,NA,NA,TRBV6-6,TGTGCCAGCAGCACACCCGCTAGCAATGAGCAGTTCTTC,CASSTPASNEQFF
TRBJ1-5,NA,TRBD1,TRBV28,TGTGCCAGCAGTTTAAACCCGCCAGGGGGCTATCAGCCCCAGCATTTT,CASSLNPPGGYQPQHF
TRBJ2-7,NA,TRBD1,TRBV18,TGTGCCAGCTCAGGGACAGGGGACGAGCAGTACTTC,CASSGTGDEQYF
TRBJ2-7,once,NA,TRBV28,TGTGCCAGCAGTTTAGGAACCGAGCAGTACTTC,CASSLGTEQYF
TRBJ2-7,NA,NA,TRBV5-6,TGTGCCAGCAGCTACTCCGGGACCACCTACGAGCAGTACTTC,CASSYSGTTYEQYF
TRBJ2-7,NA,NA,TRBV7-6,TGTGCCAGCAGCTTAGTTTTCAAGGGTTCCGAGCAGTACTTC,CASSLVFKGSEQYF
TRBJ2-2,NA,NA,TRBV25-1,TGTGCCAGCAGTCTGTCAGGAACCGGGGAGCTGTTTTTT,CASSLSGTGELFF
TRBJ2-5,few,TRBD2,TRBV28,TGTGCCAGCAGTTTACTCGGGACTACCCAAGAGACCCAGTACTTC,CASSLLGTTQETQYF
TRBJ1-6,medium-sized,TRBD1,TRBV19,TGTGCCAGTAGTCTTCAGACAGGGTTGGGTTCACCCCTCCACTTT,CASSLQTGLGSPLHF
TRBJ2-4,few,NA,TRBV28,TGTGCCAGCAGGGGGGGCCTAACCAAAAACATTCAGTACTTC,CASRGGLTKNIQYF
TRBJ2-1,NA,TRBD2,TRBV4-2,TGTGCCAGCAGTCACCTAGCGGGGGAGTATGAGCAGTTCTTC,CASSHLAGEYEQFF
TRBJ1-5,few,NA,TRBV2,TGTGCCACCCAGGCCCGGGCAGGTCATCAGCCCCAGCATTTT,CATQARAGHQPQHF
TRBJ2-5,NA,NA,TRBV11-2,TGTGCCAGCAGCTCGGACGGAGAGACCCAGTACTTC,CASSSDGETQYF
TRBJ1-6,NA,NA,TRBV5-1,TGCGCCAGCAGCTTGGACCCAGGGGCTCCGAATTCACCCCTCCACTTT,CASSLDPGAPNSPLHF
TRBJ2-7,NA,TRBD2,TRBV19,TGTGCCAGTAGTACCGGACTAGCGGACGAGCAGTACTTC,CASSTGLADEQYF
TRBJ2-7,NA,TRBD1,TRBV9,TGTGCCAGCAGCGTAGGAGGACAGGGGTTATACGAGCAGTACTTC,CASSVGGQGLYEQYF
TRBJ1-6,NA,NA,TRBV28,TGTGCCAGCAGTGAAATACAGGGAATGGGTAATTCACCCCTCCACTTT,CASSEIQGMGNSPLHF
TRBJ1-6,NA,NA,TRBV5-1,TGCGCCAGCAGCCGTGACAGCGGTGGGATCCCCCTCCACTTT,CASSRDSGGIPLHF
TRBJ2-1,NA,NA,TRBV2,TGTGCCAGCAGCACTCAGGGGAATGAGCAGTTCTTC,CASSTQGNEQFF
TRBJ1-1,NA,NA,TRBV5-5,TGTGCCAGCAGCTTGGCGAACACTGAAGCTTTCTTT,CASSLANTEAFF
TRBJ2-6,NA,NA,TRBV5-1,TGCGCCAGCAGCTTGGACAGGAACTCTGGGGCCAACGTCCTGACTTTC,CASSLDRNSGANVLTF
TRBJ2-1,NA,NA,TRBV4-2,TGTGCCAGCAGCCAAGGAGGGAATAGGTACAATGAGCAGTTCTTC,CASSQGGNRYNEQFF
TRBJ2-1,NA,TRBD2,TRBV2,TGTGCCAGCAGTGAACGCGGGAGGGCCAATGAGCAGTTCTTC,CASSERGRANEQFF
TRBJ1-6,NA,TRBD1,TRBV7-8,TGTGCCAGCAGCGGCGGGACAGTTAATTCACCCCTCCACTTT,CASSGGTVNSPLHF
TRBJ1-3,NA,NA,TRBV2,TGTGCCAGCAGTGAAGGCGGGTTCGCTGGAAACACCATATATTTT,CASSEGGFAGNTIYF
TRBJ1-5,NA,NA,TRBV7-8,TGTGCCAGCAGCCCAGGTGAGGCGAGCAATCAGCCCCAGCATTTT,CASSPGEASNQPQHF